Listed here are 30 T cell receptor beta chains from one sample, sequenced in a study of T cell responses to AZD1222 COVID-19 vaccine listed by TCRdb under 2021. Receptors were amplified or captured by the immunoSEQ multiplex PCR assay. TCRdb's version of the immuneACCESS table is confined to in-frame rearrangements and falls short of the full clone set. An unresolved V gene accounts for under half of the shortfall where checked; the remainder is of unknown origin. Present in this sample are over 110,000 clones, approximately 94% of which were seen just once. Roughly 5% of the sample belongs to the ten largest clones. The sample's time point label is to be understood as: baseline before first vaccination. Here the sequenced sample was peripheral blood, taken on day 0 of AZD1222 vaccination. All receptors come from an adult in good health.

This clone has a single count. The chain uses TRBV9 and TRBJ1-6; D is possibly TRBD1 (6 bases). V was shortened by 7 bases and J by 3 bases, with 8 bases between the two germline ends. Per the germline V gene, CDR1 is SGDLS and CDR2 is YYNGEE. This CDR3 region has 13 residues. CDR3 DNA: TGTGCCAGCGGGGGCGACTATAATTCACCCCTCCACTTT. It specifies CASGGDYNSPLHF. Full variable domain (missing parts from reference TRBV9 and TRBJ1-6): DSGVTQTPKHLITATGQRVTLRCSPRSGDLSVYWYQQSLDQGLQFLIQYYNGEERAKGNILERFSAQQFPDLHSELNLSSLELGDSALYFCASGGDYNSPLHFGNGTRLTVT.

V is TRBV18 and J is TRBJ1-2; maybe TRBD1 (6 bases). V lost 3 bases to trimming and J lost 0 bases, with 14 bases between them. The CDR3 is 16 amino acids. CDR1 KGHSH and CDR2 LQKENI come from the germline V gene. The CDR3 DNA sequence: TGTGCCAGCTCACCTTTAAAGGGGGAGACTAACTATGGCTACACCTTC. Encoded protein: CASSPLKGETNYGYTF.

This rearrangement joins TRBV11-2 to TRBJ2-7, with D perhaps given as TRBD1 or TRBD2 (5 bases each). CDR3 length equals 13 residues. Germline values: CDR1 SGHAT, CDR2 FQNNGV. Trimming stripped 3 bases from V and 2 bases from J, with 8 bases between. This CDR3 is CASSFLGPYEQYF. For the CDR3, the DNA is TGTGCCAGCAGCTTCCTGGGACCCTACGAGCAGTACTTC.

CDR3 sequence: CASSLLAGSFPYEQYF. The DNA for the CDR3 is TGTGCCAGCAGTTTACTAGCGGGATCTTTCCCCTACGAGCAGTACTTC. The chain joins TRBV27 to TRBJ2-7; 9 nucleotides match TRBD2. The trim removed 2 bases at V and 2 bases at J, leaving 7 bases unmatched. CDR3 length equals 16 residues. CDR1 is MNHEY and CDR2 is SMNVEV in the germline V gene (reference sequence).

This chain joins TRBV25-1 and TRBJ1-1; no clear D gene. The CDR3 spans 13 residues. Germline V lookup: CDR1 MGHDK, CDR2 SYGVNS. Between the trimmed V and J ends, which lost 1 base and 4 bases, there was a span of 7 bases. CDR3: CASSEFGATEAFF. The CDR3 nucleotides are TGTGCCAGCAGTGAATTTGGTGCCACTGAAGCTTTCTTT.

Here the CDR3 reads CASSSHYEQYF. CDR3 sequence (DNA): TGTGCCAGCAGCTCACACTACGAGCAGTACTTC. The J gene is TRBJ2-7, the V gene TRBV11-2; no definite D call. Germline V gene lookup returns CDR1 SGHAT and CDR2 FQNNGV. The CDR3 spans 11 residues. Deletions cut 4 bases from V and 3 bases from J, with 4 bases between.

V and J are TRBV3-1 (or the pseudogene TRBV3-2) and TRBJ2-1; 12 bases are a match to TRBD2. The CDR3 has 20 amino acids. Per germline, CDR1 LGHDT and CDR2 YNNKEL (reference sequence). Trimming cost V 0 bases and J 5 bases; bases outside gene matches: 14. The CDR3 region has the DNA TGTGCCAGCAGCCAAGATCTACGGGCTAGCGGGAGGGCCGCCGACAATGAGCAGTTCTTC. Its protein is CASSQDLRASGRAADNEQFF.

The V gene is TRBV18, the J gene TRBJ2-1, with 8 bases aligning to TRBD2. CDR3 length equals 18 residues. Germline CDR1 is KGHSH and CDR2 is LQKENI. Germline trimming cut 2 bases from V and 0 bases from J; bases unmatched to any gene: 9. Here the CDR3 DNA reads TGTGCCAGCTCACCATCCCTAACGGGGGGGAGCTCCTACAATGAGCAGTTCTTC. Amino acids: CASSPSLTGGSSYNEQFF.

V gene TRBV7-6 combines with J gene TRBJ2-3; D call uncertain. The CDR3 runs 11 residues. Trimming left V 4 bases short and J 5 bases short, with 4 bases between. Germline V gives CDR1 SGHVS, CDR2 FNYEAQ. The chain's CDR3 is CASSWKDTQYF. The DNA for the CDR3 is TGTGCCAGCAGCTGGAAAGATACGCAGTATTTT.

Only a few counts were recorded for this clone. The chain links TRBV7-9 to TRBJ2-1; perhaps D is TRBD1 or TRBD2 (5 bases each). The CDR3 is 15 amino acids. The V and J ends lost 5 bases and 5 bases respectively, with 16 bases between them. CDR1 and CDR2 (germline): SEHNR, FQNEAQ (reference sequence). The CDR3 region has the DNA TGTGCCAGCAGCCCGTGGAGCCAGGGACACAATGAGCAGTTCTTC. Protein sequence: CASSPWSQGHNEQFF.

The V and J genes are TRBV18 and TRBJ2-7; D may be TRBD2 (6 bases). The CDR3 consists of 14 residues. The germline V gene encodes CDR1 KGHSH and CDR2 LQKENI. Between the trimmed V and J ends, which lost 1 base and 9 bases, there was a span of 16 bases. CDR3 sequence: CASSPQREEEGQYF. CDR3 DNA sequence: TGTGCCAGCTCACCACAGAGGGAGGAGGAAGGGCAGTACTTC.

The V and J genes are TRBV9 and TRBJ1-1; 7 bases match TRBD1. Trimming at V came to 2 bases and at J to 5 bases, leaving 6 bases not matched to a gene. There are 14 residues in the CDR3. Germline V gene data show CDR1 as SGDLS and CDR2 as YYNGEE. For the CDR3, the DNA is TGTGCCAGCAGCGTTGGACAGGTGATGACTGAAGCTTTCTTT. This encodes CASSVGQVMTEAFF.

The V gene is TRBV12-3 or TRBV12-4, the J gene TRBJ1-1; weak D call: TRBD1 (5 bases). Trimming removed 2 bases at V and 4 bases at J, with 8 bases between. The CDR3 has 13 residues. The CDR3 sequence: CASSLSGATEAFF. The CDR3 coding sequence is TGTGCCAGCAGTTTATCCGGGGCCACTGAAGCTTTCTTT.

CDR3 in DNA: TGTGCCAGCAGCCAGAACCCTGGGACGTTAACCTATGGCTACACCTTC. It codes for CASSQNPGTLTYGYTF. J is TRBJ1-2 and V is TRBV9, with D possibly being TRBD1 (5 bases). The V gene lost 4 bases and the J gene lost 4 bases, with 20 bases spanning the gap. CDR1 is SGDLS, CDR2 YYNGEE, per germline. This CDR3 region has 16 residues.

The DNA of the CDR3 is TGCGCCAGCAGCCGAAGGGACAGTTACTACGAGCAGTACTTC. Translation: CASSRRDSYYEQYF. The V and J genes are TRBV5-1 and TRBJ2-7, with 7 bases fitting TRBD1. CDR1 and CDR2 (germline): SGHRS, YFSETQ. Unmatched junction bases numbered 7, after V lost 4 bases and J lost 3 bases. CDR3 length: 14 residues.

The gene calls are TRBV19 and TRBJ2-1; D unresolved. Germline CDR1 and CDR2: LNHDA and SQIVND (reference sequence). V was pared by 4 bases and J by 0 bases, with 10 bases between. This CDR3 is built from 15 residues. This chain's CDR3 is CASSTRPSSYNEQFF. CDR3 coding DNA: TGTGCCAGTAGTACTCGGCCGAGCTCCTACAATGAGCAGTTCTTC.

Comments on this clone: One junction end disagrees with the germline gene, perhaps due to a read error. The chain is built from TRBV18 and TRBJ2-6; TRBD2 matches 10 bases. The CDR3 has 19 amino acids. The germline V gene has CDR1 KGHSH and CDR2 LQKENI. CDR3 amino acids: CASSPQGTSANSGANVLTF. DNA for the CDR3: TGTGCCAGCTCTCCACAGGGGACTAGCGCTAACTCTGGGGCCAACGTCCTGACTTTC.

A single count supports this clone. This chain uses TRBV5-4 with TRBJ2-2, with 10 bases aligning to TRBD1. The germline CDR1 and CDR2 sequences are SGHNT and YYREEE (reference sequence). Losses at the gene ends were 2 bases for V and 2 bases for J; bases not matched to a gene: 3. The CDR3 has 16 residues. CDR3 protein: CASSFGQGGNTGELFF. CDR3 nucleotide sequence: TGTGCCAGCAGCTTCGGACAGGGGGGAAACACCGGGGAGCTGTTTTTT.

The rearrangement uses TRBV11-2 and TRBJ1-3; unclear D gene. V lost 2 bases to trimming and J lost 2 bases, with 1 base between them. The V gene's germline CDR1 is SGHAT and CDR2 FQNNGV. The CDR3 is made up of 12 amino acids. The CDR3 DNA follows: TGTGCCAGCAGCTTACCTGGAAACACCATATATTTT. This codes for CASSLPGNTIYF.

The chain has TRBV4-2 and TRBJ1-5, with D tentatively TRBD1 (6 bases). The CDR3 runs 17 residues. Germline loops: CDR1 LGHNA, CDR2 YNFKEQ. V was pared by 0 bases and J by 2 bases, with 14 bases between. CDR3 DNA: TGTGCCAGCAGCCAAGATGGCCAGGGGTCCGGCAATCAGCCCCAGCATTTT. Translating it yields CASSQDGQGSGNQPQHF.

This clone was observed a single time. V is TRBV3-1 (or the pseudogene TRBV3-2) and J is TRBJ2-3, with unresolved D. Germline values: CDR1 LGHDT, CDR2 YNNKEL (reference sequence). The CDR3 is made up of 13 amino acids. The V end lost 0 bases, the J end lost 10 bases, and 11 bases lay between the germline ends. In DNA, the CDR3 is TGTGCCAGCAGCCAAGATAGGATAGCACCGCAGTATTTT. Its protein product is CASSQDRIAPQYF.

The chain joins TRBV29-1 to TRBJ2-2, with unresolved D. Looked up from germline, CDR1 is SQVTM and CDR2 is ANQGSEA. The CDR3 totals 14 residues. V dropped 1 base and J dropped 0 bases, with 6 bases sitting between them. The CDR3 coding sequence is TGCAGCGTTGAAGCCCGTCCGAACACCGGGGAGCTGTTTTTT. Protein sequence: CSVEARPNTGELFF.

This chain uses TRBV29-1 with TRBJ1-2, with TRBD1 matching 7 bases. Trimming cost V 5 bases and J 6 bases; bases outside gene matches: 3. This CDR3 has 11 amino acids. CDR1 and CDR2 (germline): SQVTM, ANQGSEA. The DNA of the CDR3 is TGCAGCGTTCCCAGGGGGGATGGCTACACCTTC. Its translation: CSVPRGDGYTF.

This rearrangement joins TRBV9 to TRBJ1-5, with D tentatively TRBD1 (6 bases). V was shortened by 4 bases and J by 3 bases, with 14 bases between the two germline ends. This CDR3 has 15 amino acids. Germline V gene lookup returns CDR1 SGDLS and CDR2 YYNGEE. This CDR3 is CASSPSGQFNQPQHF. The DNA for the CDR3 is TGTGCCAGCAGCCCGAGCGGACAGTTCAATCAGCCCCAGCATTTT.

J is TRBJ1-2 and V is TRBV5-4; TRBD1 matches at 9 bases. Germline CDR1 and CDR2: SGHNT and YYREEE (reference sequence). The V segment lost 0 bases and the J segment 4 bases; nucleotides outside the gene matches: 4. This CDR3 is built from 15 residues. CDR3 loop: CASSLDLDRGYGYTF. The CDR3 bases are TGTGCCAGCAGCTTGGACTTGGACAGGGGCTATGGCTACACCTTC.

In nucleotides, the CDR3 is TGTGCCAGCAGCTTATACGGTGCAACTAATGAAAAACTGTTTTTT. It codes for CASSLYGATNEKLFF. J is TRBJ1-4 and V is TRBV7-9; D is uncertain. Germline V lookup: CDR1 SEHNR, CDR2 FQNEAQ (reference sequence). Deletions cut 2 bases from V and 0 bases from J, with 7 bases between. The CDR3 extends over 15 amino acids.

The rearrangement joins TRBV2 to TRBJ2-7; 13 bases agree with TRBD2. Per the germline V gene, CDR1 is SNHLY and CDR2 is FYNNEI. V trimming: 5 bases; J trimming: 4 bases; junction bases outside the gene matches: 5. This CDR3 contains 15 residues. In nucleotides, the CDR3 is TGTGCCAGCAGTCAGACTAGCGGGAGGTCTTACGAGCAGTACTTC. Its translation: CASSQTSGRSYEQYF.

CDR3 amino acids: CASSSTGSGNTIYF. DNA for the CDR3: TGTGCCAGCAGCTCTACAGGGTCTGGAAACACCATATATTTT. The rearrangement links TRBV9 to TRBJ1-3; D is perhaps TRBD1 (6 bases). This CDR3 has 14 residues. Trimming cost V 4 bases and J 1 base, with 9 bases left between them. Germline V CDR1 and CDR2: SGDLS, YYNGEE.

The chain couples TRBV10-1 to TRBJ1-5; D is perhaps TRBD1 (6 bases). Per germline, CDR1 WNHNN and CDR2 SYGVQD (reference sequence). V lost 10 bases and J lost 5, with 12 bases in between. The CDR3 is 12 amino acids. Here the CDR3 reads CANRQVYQPQHF. Here the CDR3 DNA reads TGCGCCAACAGACAGGTGTATCAGCCCCAGCATTTT.

This chain joins TRBV7-9 and TRBJ2-1; no definite D call. The CDR3 is 19 amino acids. The germline V gene encodes CDR1 SEHNR and CDR2 FQNEAQ (reference sequence). With 0 bases removed from V and 0 bases from J, the gap between germline ends came to 18 bases. The CDR3 protein is CASSLALGWAESSYNEQFF. CDR3 nucleotides: TGTGCCAGCAGCTTAGCGTTGGGTTGGGCGGAATCCTCCTACAATGAGCAGTTCTTC.